This T cell receptor beta chain was obtained from a study of PD-1 blockade in classical Hodgkin lymphoma. The protocol was immunoSEQ multiplex PCR, while the TCRdb copy is restricted to in-frame clones and leaves out a portion. The sample has 75,000 to 100,000 clones, roughly 79% seen once. Relapse was seen in all patients after autologous stem cell transplantation, and brentuximab vedotin exposure was variable. The CDR3 length is 15 residues. V dropped 4 bases and J dropped 2; count of bases not matched to a gene: 8. The V gene's germline CDR1 is SGHVS and CDR2 FNYEAQ. The V and J genes are TRBV7-6 and TRBJ2-7, with 7 positions matching TRBD2. The receptor comes from a human donor with classical Hodgkin lymphoma. The material sequenced was peripheral blood mononuclear cells (PBMCs), taken before the second cycle of nivolumab. The CDR3 sequence is CASSSQIAGTYEQYF. The DNA of the CDR3 is TGTGCCAGCAGCTCCCAAATAGCGGGCACCTACGAGCAGTACTTC. The whole variable domain, filled in from reference TRBV7-6 and TRBJ2-7, reads GAGVSQSPRYKVTKRGQDVALRCDPISGHVSLYWYRQALGQGPEFLTYFNYEAQQDKSGLPNDRFSAERPEGSISTLTIQRTEQRDSAMYRCASSSQIAGTYEQYFGPGTRLTVT.